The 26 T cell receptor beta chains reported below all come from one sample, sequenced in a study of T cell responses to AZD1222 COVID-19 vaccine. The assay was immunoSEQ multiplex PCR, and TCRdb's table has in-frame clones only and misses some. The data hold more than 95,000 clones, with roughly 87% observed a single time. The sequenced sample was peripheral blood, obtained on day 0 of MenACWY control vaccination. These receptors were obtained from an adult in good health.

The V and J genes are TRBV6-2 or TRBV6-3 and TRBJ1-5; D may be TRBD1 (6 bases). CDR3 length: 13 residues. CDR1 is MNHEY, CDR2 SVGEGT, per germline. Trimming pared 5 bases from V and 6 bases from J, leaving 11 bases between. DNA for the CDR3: TGTGCCAGCAGTACGGGGGGCGGTCAGCCCCAGCATTTT. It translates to CASSTGGGQPQHF.

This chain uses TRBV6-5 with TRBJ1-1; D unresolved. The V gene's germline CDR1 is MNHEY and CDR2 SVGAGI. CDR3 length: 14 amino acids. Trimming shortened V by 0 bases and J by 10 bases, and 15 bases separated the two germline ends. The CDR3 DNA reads TGTGCCAGCAGTTACTCGGACCTAGCAAGCACAGCTTTCTTT. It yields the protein CASSYSDLASTAFF.

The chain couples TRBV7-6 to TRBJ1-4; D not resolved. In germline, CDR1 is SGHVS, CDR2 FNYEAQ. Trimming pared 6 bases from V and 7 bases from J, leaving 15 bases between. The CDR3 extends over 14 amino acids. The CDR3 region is CASSSGPPAEKLFF. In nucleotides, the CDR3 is TGTGCCAGCAGTTCCGGGCCCCCGGCTGAAAAACTGTTTTTT.

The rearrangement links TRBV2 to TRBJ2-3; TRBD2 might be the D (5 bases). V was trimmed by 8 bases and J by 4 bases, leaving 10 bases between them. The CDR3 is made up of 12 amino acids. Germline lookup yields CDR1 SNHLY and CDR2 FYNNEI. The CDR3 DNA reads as TGTGCCAGCGAAGGGAGACCAGATACGCAGTATTTT. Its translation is CASEGRPDTQYF.

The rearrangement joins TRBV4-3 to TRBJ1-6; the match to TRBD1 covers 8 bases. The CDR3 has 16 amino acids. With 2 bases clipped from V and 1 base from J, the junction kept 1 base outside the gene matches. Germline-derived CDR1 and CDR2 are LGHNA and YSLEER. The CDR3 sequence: CASSQRQGSYNSPLHF. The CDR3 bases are TGCGCCAGCAGCCAACGACAGGGGTCCTATAATTCACCCCTCCACTTT.

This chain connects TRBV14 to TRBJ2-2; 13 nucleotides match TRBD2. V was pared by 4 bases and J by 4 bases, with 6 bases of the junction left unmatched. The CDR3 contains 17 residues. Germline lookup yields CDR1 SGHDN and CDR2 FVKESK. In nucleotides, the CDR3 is TGTGCCAGCAGCCCGTACGGGACTAGCGGGATCACCGGGGAGCTGTTTTTT. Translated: CASSPYGTSGITGELFF.

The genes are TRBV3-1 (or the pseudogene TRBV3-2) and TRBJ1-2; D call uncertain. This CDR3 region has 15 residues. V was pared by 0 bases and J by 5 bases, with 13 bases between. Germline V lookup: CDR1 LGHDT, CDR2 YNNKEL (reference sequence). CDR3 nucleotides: TGTGCCAGCAGCCAAGATTCTGGCAGATCATATGGCTACACCTTC. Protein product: CASSQDSGRSYGYTF.

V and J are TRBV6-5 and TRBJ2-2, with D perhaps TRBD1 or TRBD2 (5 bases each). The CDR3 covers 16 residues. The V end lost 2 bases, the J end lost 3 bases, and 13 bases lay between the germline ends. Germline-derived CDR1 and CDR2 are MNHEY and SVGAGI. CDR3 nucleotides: TGTGCCAGCAGTTACGGGGGACGCTATTACACCGGGGAGCTGTTTTTT. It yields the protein CASSYGGRYYTGELFF.

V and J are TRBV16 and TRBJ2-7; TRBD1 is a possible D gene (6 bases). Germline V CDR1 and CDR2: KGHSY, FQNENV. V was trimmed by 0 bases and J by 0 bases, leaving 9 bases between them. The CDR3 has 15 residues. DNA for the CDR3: TGTGCCAGCAGCCAATCCGGACAGACCTCCTACGAGCAGTACGTC. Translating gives CASSQSGQTSYEQYV.

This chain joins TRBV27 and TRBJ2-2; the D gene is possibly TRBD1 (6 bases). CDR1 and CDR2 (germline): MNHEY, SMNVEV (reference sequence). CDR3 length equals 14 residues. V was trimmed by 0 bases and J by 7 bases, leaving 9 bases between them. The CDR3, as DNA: TGTGCCAGCAGTTTATCAGGGGGTGGCGGGGAGCTGTTTTTT. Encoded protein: CASSLSGGGGELFF.

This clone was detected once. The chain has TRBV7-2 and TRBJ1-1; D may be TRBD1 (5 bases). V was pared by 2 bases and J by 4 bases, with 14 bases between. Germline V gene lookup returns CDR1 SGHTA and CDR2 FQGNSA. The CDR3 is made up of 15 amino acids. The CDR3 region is CASSLTGEGFTEAFF. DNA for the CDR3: TGTGCCAGCAGCTTAACGGGGGAGGGATTCACTGAAGCTTTCTTT.

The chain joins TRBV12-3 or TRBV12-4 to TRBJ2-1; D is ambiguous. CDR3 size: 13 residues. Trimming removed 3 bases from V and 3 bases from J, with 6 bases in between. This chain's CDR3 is CASSFLDYNEQFF. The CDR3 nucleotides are TGTGCCAGCAGTTTTCTAGACTACAATGAGCAGTTCTTC.

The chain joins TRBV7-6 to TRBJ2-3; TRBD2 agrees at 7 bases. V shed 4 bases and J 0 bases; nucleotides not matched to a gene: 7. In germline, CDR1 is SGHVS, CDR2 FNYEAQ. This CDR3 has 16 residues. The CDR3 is CASSSLTSASTDTQYF. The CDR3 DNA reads TGTGCCAGCAGCTCGCTCACTAGCGCTAGCACAGATACGCAGTATTTT.

CDR3 in DNA: TGTGCCAGCAGCCTCAGCGGCAGGGTCGGTCAGCCCCAGCATTTT. Protein: CASSLSGRVGQPQHF. V gene TRBV27 combines with J gene TRBJ1-5, with a weak D call TRBD1 (5 bases). CDR1 and CDR2 (germline): MNHEY, SMNVEV (reference sequence). V gave up 6 bases and J gave up 6 bases, with 18 bases separating them. This CDR3 spans 15 amino acids.

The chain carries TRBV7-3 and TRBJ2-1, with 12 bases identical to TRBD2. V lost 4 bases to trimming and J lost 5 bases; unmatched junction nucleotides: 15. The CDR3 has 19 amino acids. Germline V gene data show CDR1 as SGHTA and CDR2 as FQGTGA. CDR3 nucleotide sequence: TGTGCCAGCAGCTCGCTCAAACTAACTAGCGGGGGGATGAACAATGAGCAGTTCTTC. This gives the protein CASSSLKLTSGGMNNEQFF.

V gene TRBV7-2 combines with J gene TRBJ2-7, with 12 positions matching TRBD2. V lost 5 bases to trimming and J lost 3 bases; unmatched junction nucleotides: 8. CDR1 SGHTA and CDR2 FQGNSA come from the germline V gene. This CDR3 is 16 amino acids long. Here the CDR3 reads CASSPASGGAFYEQYV. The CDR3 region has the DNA TGTGCCAGCAGCCCAGCTAGCGGGGGGGCTTTCTACGAGCAGTACGTC.

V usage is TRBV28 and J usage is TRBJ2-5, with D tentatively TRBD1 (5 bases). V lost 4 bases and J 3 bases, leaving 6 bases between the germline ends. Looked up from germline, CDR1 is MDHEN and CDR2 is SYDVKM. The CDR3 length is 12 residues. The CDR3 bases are TGTGCCAGCAGTTCGACAGAAGAGACCCAGTACTTC. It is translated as CASSSTEETQYF.

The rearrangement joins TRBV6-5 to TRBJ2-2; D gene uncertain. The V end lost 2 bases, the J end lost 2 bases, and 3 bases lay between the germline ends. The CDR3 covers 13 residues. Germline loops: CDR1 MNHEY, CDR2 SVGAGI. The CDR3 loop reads CASSYDNTGELFF. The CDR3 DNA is TGTGCCAGCAGTTACGACAACACCGGGGAGCTGTTTTTT.

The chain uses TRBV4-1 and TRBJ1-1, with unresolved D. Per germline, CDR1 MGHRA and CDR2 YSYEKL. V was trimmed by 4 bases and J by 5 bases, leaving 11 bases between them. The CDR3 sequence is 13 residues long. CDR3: CASSPDGPTEAFF. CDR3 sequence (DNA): TGCGCCAGCAGCCCCGACGGACCGACTGAAGCTTTCTTT.

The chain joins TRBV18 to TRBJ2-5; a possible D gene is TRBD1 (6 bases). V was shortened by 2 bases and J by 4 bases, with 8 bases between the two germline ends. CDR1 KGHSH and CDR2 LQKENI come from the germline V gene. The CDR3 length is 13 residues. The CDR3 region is CASSPTGIETQYF. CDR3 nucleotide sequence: TGTGCCAGCTCACCAACAGGGATAGAGACCCAGTACTTC.

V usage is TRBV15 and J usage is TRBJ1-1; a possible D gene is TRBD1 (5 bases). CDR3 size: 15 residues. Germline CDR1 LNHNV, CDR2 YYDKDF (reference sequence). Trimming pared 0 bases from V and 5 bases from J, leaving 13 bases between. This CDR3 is CATSRDLSGRTEAFF. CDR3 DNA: TGTGCCACCAGCAGAGATCTGTCAGGGCGGACTGAAGCTTTCTTT.

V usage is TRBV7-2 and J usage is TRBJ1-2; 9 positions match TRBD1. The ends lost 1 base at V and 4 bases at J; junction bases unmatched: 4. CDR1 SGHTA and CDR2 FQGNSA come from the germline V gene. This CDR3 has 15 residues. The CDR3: CASSLVGQGIYGYTF. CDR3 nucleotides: TGTGCCAGCAGCTTAGTGGGACAGGGAATCTATGGCTACACCTTC.

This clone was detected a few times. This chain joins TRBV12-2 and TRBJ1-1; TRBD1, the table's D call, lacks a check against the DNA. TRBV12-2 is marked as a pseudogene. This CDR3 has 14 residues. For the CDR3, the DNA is TGTGCAAGTCGCTTGGGACAGGTGGGCACTGAAGCTTTCTTT. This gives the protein CASRLGQVGTEAFF.

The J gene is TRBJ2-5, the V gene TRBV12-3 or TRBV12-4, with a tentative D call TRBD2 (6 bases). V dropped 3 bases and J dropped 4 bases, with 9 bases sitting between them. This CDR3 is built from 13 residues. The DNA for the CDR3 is TGTGCCAGCAGTTTGTGGGGAGGAGAGACCCAGTACTTC. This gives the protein CASSLWGGETQYF.

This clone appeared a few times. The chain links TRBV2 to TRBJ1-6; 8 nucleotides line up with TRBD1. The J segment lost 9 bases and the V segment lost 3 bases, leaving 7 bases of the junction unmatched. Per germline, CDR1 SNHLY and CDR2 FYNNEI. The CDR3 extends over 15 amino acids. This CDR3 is CASSDLPGGSSPLHF. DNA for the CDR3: TGTGCCAGCAGTGACCTGCCAGGGGGCAGTTCACCCCTCCACTTT.

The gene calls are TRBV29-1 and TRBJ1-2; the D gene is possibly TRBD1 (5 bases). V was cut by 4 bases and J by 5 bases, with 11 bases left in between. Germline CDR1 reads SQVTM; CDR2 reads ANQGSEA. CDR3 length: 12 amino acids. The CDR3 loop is CSVGRGDYGYTF. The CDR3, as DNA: TGCAGCGTTGGGAGGGGCGATTATGGCTACACCTTC.